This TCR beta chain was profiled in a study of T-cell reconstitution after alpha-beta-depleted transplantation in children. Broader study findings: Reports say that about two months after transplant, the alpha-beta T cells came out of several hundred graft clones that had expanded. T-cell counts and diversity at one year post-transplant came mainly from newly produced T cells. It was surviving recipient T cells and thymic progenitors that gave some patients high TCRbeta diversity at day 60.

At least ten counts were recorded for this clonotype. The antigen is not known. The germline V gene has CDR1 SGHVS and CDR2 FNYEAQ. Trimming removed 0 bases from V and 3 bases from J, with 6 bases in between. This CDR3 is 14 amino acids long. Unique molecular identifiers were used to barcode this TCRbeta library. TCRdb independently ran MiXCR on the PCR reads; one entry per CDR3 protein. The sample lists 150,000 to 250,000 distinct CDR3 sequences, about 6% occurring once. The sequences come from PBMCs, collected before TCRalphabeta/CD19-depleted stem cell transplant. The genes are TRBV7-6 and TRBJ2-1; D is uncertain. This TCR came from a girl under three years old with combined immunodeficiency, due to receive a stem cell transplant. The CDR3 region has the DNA TGTGCCAGCAGCTTAGCGTTACGCTACAATGAGCAGTTCTTC. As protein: CASSLALRYNEQFF.